A single sample is the source of the 5 T cell receptor beta chains below, sequenced in a study of shared clonotypes between healthy human individuals. Method: immunoSEQ multiplex PCR; TCRdb's copy keeps in-frame clones and lacks some. The sample lists over a million clones, around 82% occurring once. The specimen was memory CD4+ T cells from PBMCs. As to subset: CD45RA-negative fraction. These receptors were obtained from a young man in good health. Some clones in this sample may be carry-over from other donors' samples.

Comment on this clone: Germline and junction disagree at one end, which may indicate a read error. The chain has TRBV4-2 and TRBJ1-2; 9 nucleotides match TRBD1. This CDR3 has 13 residues. In germline, CDR1 is LGHNA, CDR2 YNFKEQ. The CDR3 region has the DNA TGTGCCAGCAGCCAAGTTCTAAGTGGACAGGGGAGCTTC. Its translation is CASSQVLSGQGSF.

The rearrangement joins TRBV12-5 to TRBJ1-1, with D unresolved. Trimming stripped 0 bases from V and 3 bases from J, with 8 bases between. Germline V gene lookup returns CDR1 LGHNT and CDR2 FRNRAP. The CDR3 extends over 14 amino acids. The CDR3 nucleotides read TGTGCTAGTGGTTTGGTACCCGGGGACACTGAAGCTTTCTTT. Translated, it gives CASGLVPGDTEAFF.

The CDR3 DNA follows: TGTGCCAGCAGCTGGACAGACCGAAACACTGAAGCTTTCTTT. Translated, it gives CASSWTDRNTEAFF. V gene TRBV5-5 combines with J gene TRBJ1-1, with D maybe TRBD1 (6 bases). Per germline, CDR1 SGHKS and CDR2 YYEKEE (reference sequence). Trimming cost V 3 bases and J 2 bases, with 11 bases left between them. The CDR3 covers 14 residues.

The V and J genes are TRBV11-2 and TRBJ2-3; D is unclear. This CDR3 spans 15 amino acids. Germline CDR1 reads SGHAT; CDR2 reads FQNNGV. The V gene lost 1 base and the J gene lost 7 bases, with 15 bases spanning the gap. CDR3 bases: TGTGCCAGCAGCTTAGTCGGGCCCCTTGGGAATACGCAGTATTTT. This sequence encodes CASSLVGPLGNTQYF.

A remark on this clone: The same CDR3 arises from other DNA sequences in this sample as well. The V gene is TRBV5-5, the J gene TRBJ1-1, with 8 bases aligning to TRBD1. Germline CDR1 and CDR2: SGHKS and YYEKEE (reference sequence). CDR3 length equals 13 residues. V gave up 5 bases and J gave up 5 bases; unmatched junction bases: 5. The DNA for the CDR3 is TGTGCCAGCAGTCCCGACAGGGGTACTGAAGCTTTCTTT. The encoded protein is CASSPDRGTEAFF.